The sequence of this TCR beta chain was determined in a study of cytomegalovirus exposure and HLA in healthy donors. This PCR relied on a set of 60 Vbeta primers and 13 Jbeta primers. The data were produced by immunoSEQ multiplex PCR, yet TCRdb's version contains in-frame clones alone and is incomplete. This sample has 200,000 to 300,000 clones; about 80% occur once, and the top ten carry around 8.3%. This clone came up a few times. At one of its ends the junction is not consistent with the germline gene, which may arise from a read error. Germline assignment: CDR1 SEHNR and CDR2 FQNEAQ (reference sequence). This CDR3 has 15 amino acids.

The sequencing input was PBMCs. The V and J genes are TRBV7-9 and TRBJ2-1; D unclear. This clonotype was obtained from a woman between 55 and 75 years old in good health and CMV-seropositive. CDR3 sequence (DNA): TGTTCCAGCAGCTTGGCCCAGATCTCCTACAATGAGCAGTTCTTC. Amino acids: CSSSLAQISYNEQFF.